A selection of T cell receptor beta chains follows, all from one sample in a study of STAT3 mutations in large granular lymphocyte leukemia. The repertoire was sequenced with immunoSEQ multiplex PCR; TCRdb's copy has only in-frame clones and lacks some. The table has around 1,700 clones, around 60% seen once. Sample: peripheral blood mononuclear cells. Receptor source: a woman in her 70s with T-cell large granular lymphocyte leukemia. Some clones in this sample may be carry-over from other donors' samples. The CDR3 runs from the conserved cysteine through the conserved F or W. Each record gives: clone size, V gene, D gene, J gene, CDR3 protein, CDR3 DNA. D genes are given only for firm matches. Only part of the rows carry a size: once, few, many, or a class if the clone is expanded.

-	TRBV5-1	-	TRBJ1-2	CASSLAETRGGYTF	TGCGCCAGCAGCTTGGCCGAAACCAGAGGAGGCTACACCTTC
-	TRBV30	-	TRBJ1-2	CAWSFDNYGYTF	TGTGCCTGGAGTTTTGATAACTATGGCTACACCTTC
once	TRBV7-9	-	TRBJ1-1	CASSEYAGTTKMNTEAFF	TGTGCCAGCAGCGAATACGCCGGGACTACGAAGATGAACACTGAAGCTTTCTTT
-	TRBV5-1	-	TRBJ2-5	CASSLGGYQETQYF	TGCGCCAGCAGCTTGGGAGGGTACCAAGAGACCCAGTACTTC
few	TRBV30	-	TRBJ1-1	CAWLWGSGNTEAFF	TGTGCCTGGTTGTGGGGATCCGGGAACACTGAAGCTTTCTTT
-	TRBV6-9	-	TRBJ2-5	CASSYFGGQETQYF	TGTGCCAGCAGTTACTTTGGGGGCCAAGAGACCCAGTACTTC
-	TRBV6-5	-	TRBJ2-7	CASSSTYEQYF	TGTGCCAGCAGTTCGACTTACGAGCAGTACTTC
-	TRBV5-1	-	TRBJ2-5	CASSLVVGQTQYF	TGCGCCAGCAGCTTGGTGGTGGGACAGACCCAGTACTTC
once	TRBV27	-	TRBJ1-2	CASSPGQLRDYGYTF	TGTGCCAGCAGTCCCGGACAGCTGAGGGACTATGGCTACACCTTC
-	TRBV5-1	-	TRBJ1-2	CASTRDSRRNYGYTF	TGCGCCAGCACCCGGGACTCACGGAGGAACTATGGCTACACCTTC
few	TRBV7-9	TRBD1	TRBJ2-7	CASSWDRVSSYEQYF	TGTGCCAGCAGCTGGGACAGGGTGAGCTCCTACGAGCAGTACTTC
once	TRBV5-4	-	TRBJ2-7	CASSSPPGTTYEQYF	TGTGCCAGCAGCTCGCCCCCGGGGACAACCTACGAGCAGTACTTC
-	TRBV5-1	-	TRBJ1-1	CASSFGEWGTEAFF	TGCGCCAGCAGCTTTGGCGAATGGGGGACTGAAGCTTTCTTT
-	TRBV5-5	TRBD1	TRBJ1-4	CASSLVQGINEKLFF	TGTGCCAGCAGCTTGGTACAGGGGATTAATGAAAAACTGTTTTTT
few	TRBV7-9	-	TRBJ2-1	CASSPRGGGYNEQFF	TGTGCCAGCAGCCCGCGAGGGGGAGGGTACAATGAGCAGTTCTTC
-	TRBV9	TRBD1	TRBJ1-1	CASSVAATWGQGNTEAFF	TGTGCCAGCAGCGTAGCTGCGACCTGGGGACAGGGGAACACTGAAGCTTTCTTT
-	TRBV18	-	TRBJ1-1	CASSPHPGPNTEAFF	TGTGCCAGCTCACCACATCCGGGCCCGAACACTGAAGCTTTCTTT
-	TRBV30	TRBD1	TRBJ1-2	CAWGQGSNGYTF	TGTGCCTGGGGACAGGGGAGCAATGGCTACACCTTC
-	TRBV30	-	TRBJ1-4	CAWSDRNEKLFF	TGTGCCTGGAGCGACCGGAATGAAAAACTGTTTTTT
-	TRBV7-9	-	TRBJ1-2	CASSLRERDSYGYTF	TGTGCCAGCAGCTTAAGGGAGAGAGATAGCTATGGCTACACCTTC
-	TRBV6-5	TRBD1	TRBJ2-7	CASSRQGGEQYF	TGTGCCAGCAGCCGACAGGGGGGCGAGCAGTACTTC
-	TRBV30	-	TRBJ1-2	CAWSTRATVGYTF	TGTGCCTGGAGTACCCGGGCCACAGTTGGCTACACCTTC
-	TRBV4-2	-	TRBJ2-1	CASSPDYVGEQFF	TGTGCCAGCAGCCCGGACTACGTCGGTGAGCAGTTCTTC
-	TRBV5-1	-	TRBJ1-1	CASSLAGGGTEAFF	TGCGCCAGCAGCTTAGCCGGAGGAGGGACTGAAGCTTTCTTT
-	TRBV18	TRBD2	TRBJ2-3	CASSPRGTSGRADTQYF	TGTGCCAGCTCACCGCGCGGGACTAGCGGGAGGGCAGATACGCAGTATTTT
-	TRBV7-9	-	TRBJ2-7	CASSLDSSIYEQYF	TGTGCCAGCAGCTTAGACAGCTCTATCTACGAGCAGTACTTC
-	TRBV18	TRBD2	TRBJ2-7	CASSPPGGSAYEQYF	TGTGCCAGCTCACCACCGGGGGGGTCTGCCTACGAGCAGTACTTC
few	TRBV18	-	TRBJ1-1	CASSFSENTEAFF	TGTGCCAGCTCATTTTCCGAAAACACTGAAGCTTTCTTT
-	TRBV5-1	-	TRBJ2-1	CASSIGTGYNEQFF	TGCGCCAGCAGCATCGGGACTGGATACAATGAGCAGTTCTTC
few	TRBV18	-	TRBJ2-5	CASSPPNPSETQYF	TGTGCCAGCTCACCACCTAATCCGTCAGAGACCCAGTACTTC
hyperexpanded	TRBV6-5	-	TRBJ2-5	CASSYFGGQETQYF	TGTGCCAGCAGTTACTTTGGGGGCCAAGAGACCCAGTACTTC
-	TRBV5-1	-	TRBJ1-1	CASSVQGLMNTEAFF	TGCGCCAGCAGCGTTCAGGGCCTCATGAACACTGAAGCTTTCTTT
-	TRBV15	-	TRBJ2-1	CATSRDRWGDNEQFF	TGTGCCACCAGCAGAGATCGATGGGGGGACAATGAGCAGTTCTTC
few	TRBV25-1	TRBD1	TRBJ2-7	CASIGYGQGSNEQYF	TGTGCCAGCATAGGTTACGGACAGGGGAGCAACGAGCAGTACTTC
-	TRBV7-8	TRBD1	TRBJ2-7	CASSRDRGAVYEQYF	TGTGCCAGCAGCAGAGACAGGGGGGCAGTCTACGAGCAGTACTTC
-	TRBV9	-	TRBJ1-1	CASSVWGGTEAFF	TGTGCCAGCAGCGTATGGGGTGGGACTGAAGCTTTCTTT
few	TRBV18	-	TRBJ1-5	CASSPAGGGGRNQPQHF	TGTGCCAGCTCCCCAGCGGGGGGTGGAGGGCGGAATCAGCCCCAGCATTTT
-	TRBV29-1	TRBD2	TRBJ2-1	CSGTTSGIYNEQFF	TGCAGCGGTACGACTAGCGGAATATACAATGAGCAGTTCTTC
-	TRBV5-1	-	TRBJ2-5	CASSFDQETQYF	TGCGCCAGCAGCTTCGACCAAGAGACCCAGTACTTC
-	TRBV6-1	-	TRBJ2-7	CASSDPAYEQYF	TGTGCCAGCAGTGACCCAGCCTACGAGCAGTACTTC
-	TRBV7-9	-	TRBJ1-2	CASSLWNRDSHGYTF	TGTGCCAGCAGCTTATGGAACAGGGACTCACATGGCTACACCTTC
-	TRBV6-1	-	TRBJ2-7	CASTPGAYEQYF	TGTGCCAGCACCCCCGGGGCTTACGAGCAGTACTTC
-	TRBV27	-	TRBJ2-4	CASSLGPKNIQYF	TGTGCCAGCAGTTTAGGGCCCAAAAACATTCAGTACTTC
few	TRBV7-9	TRBD2	TRBJ2-1	CASSLASGGQFF	TGTGCCAGCAGCTTAGCTAGCGGGGGGCAGTTCTTC
once	TRBV29-1	-	TRBJ1-2	CSVEQPSRGGYTF	TGCAGCGTTGAACAGCCGTCTCGGGGTGGCTACACCTTC
-	TRBV30	-	TRBJ2-7	CAWSKGGYEQYF	TGTGCCTGGAGTAAAGGAGGCTACGAGCAGTACTTC
-	TRBV30	-	TRBJ2-7	CAWSVGIYEQYF	TGTGCCTGGAGTGTGGGGATCTACGAGCAGTACTTC
-	TRBV29-1	-	TRBJ1-1	CSVVRVWNTEAFF	TGCAGCGTTGTCAGGGTCTGGAACACTGAAGCTTTCTTT
-	TRBV30	-	TRBJ2-1	CAWRTRGGTYNEQFF	TGTGCCTGGCGTACTAGGGGTGGCACCTACAATGAGCAGTTCTTC
-	TRBV30	-	TRBJ1-1	CAWSVQIEAFF	TGTGCCTGGAGCGTACAAATCGAAGCTTTCTTT
few	TRBV5-1	TRBD1	TRBJ1-1	CASLKTGGVNTEAFF	TGCGCCAGCCTTAAGACAGGGGGGGTAAATACTGAAGCTTTCTTT
-	TRBV5-5	TRBD1	TRBJ1-2	CASSRQGGNGYTF	TGTGCCAGCAGCCGACAGGGCGGGAATGGCTACACCTTC
-	TRBV6-6	-	TRBJ1-4	CASRGSTGMSEKLFF	TGTGCCAGCAGAGGTTCCACCGGGATGAGTGAAAAACTGTTTTTT
-	TRBV4-3	TRBD1	TRBJ2-7	CASSQNRDRAYEQYF	TGCGCCAGCAGCCAAAACCGGGACAGGGCTTACGAGCAGTACTTC
-	TRBV7-9	-	TRBJ2-5	CASTSAGGRAETQYF	TGTGCCAGCACAAGCGCCGGGGGGCGGGCGGAGACCCAGTACTTC
-	TRBV29-1	-	TRBJ2-7	CSVGRTSYEQYF	TGCAGCGTTGGACGGACCTCCTACGAGCAGTACTTC
-	TRBV5-1	TRBD2	TRBJ2-3	CASSPTGLAGGRDTQYF	TGCGCCAGCAGCCCCACAGGGCTAGCGGGAGGGAGAGATACGCAGTATTTT
few	TRBV5-6	-	TRBJ2-7	CASNRQHSYEQYF	TGTGCCAGCAACCGACAGCATTCCTACGAGCAGTACTTC
-	TRBV5-1	-	TRBJ1-2	CASSPDGSAVRSGYTF	TGCGCCAGCAGCCCGGACGGCTCGGCTGTGAGGAGTGGCTACACCTTC